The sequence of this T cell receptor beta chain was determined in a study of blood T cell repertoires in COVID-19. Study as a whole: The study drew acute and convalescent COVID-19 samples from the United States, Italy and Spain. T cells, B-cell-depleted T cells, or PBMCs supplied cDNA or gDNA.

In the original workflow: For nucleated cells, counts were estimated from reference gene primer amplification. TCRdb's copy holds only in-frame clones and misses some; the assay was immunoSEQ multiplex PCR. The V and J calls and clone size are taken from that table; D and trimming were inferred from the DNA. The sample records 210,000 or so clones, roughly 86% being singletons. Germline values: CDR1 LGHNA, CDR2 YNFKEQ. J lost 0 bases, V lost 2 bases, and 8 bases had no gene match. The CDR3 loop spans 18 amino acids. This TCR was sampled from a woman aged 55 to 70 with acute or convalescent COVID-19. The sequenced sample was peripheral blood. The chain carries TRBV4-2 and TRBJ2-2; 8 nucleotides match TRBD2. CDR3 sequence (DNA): TGTGCCAGCAGCCAACAGGGTGCGGGAGGCCCGAACACCGGGGAGCTGTTTTTT. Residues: CASSQQGAGGPNTGELFF.